These 4 T cell receptor beta chains were all obtained from the same sample, sequenced in a study of blood T cells in healthy people across ages. For the second PCR, which ran for 7 to 11 cycles, a sample-barcoded 5' primer and a J-beta primer mix were used. TCRdb re-called the 5' RACE reads through MiXCR, storing one row per CDR3 protein. The sample records 550,000 to 700,000 distinct CDR3 sequences, 27% being singletons. The specimen was blood. Receptors were obtained from a woman in her 70s in good health.

The chain links TRBV7-2 to TRBJ1-1; no clear D gene. Trimming cost V 2 bases and J 10 bases, with 8 bases left between them. CDR1 is SGHTA, CDR2 FQGNSA, per germline. The CDR3 runs to 11 residues. The CDR3 bases are TGTGCCAGCAGCTTAATGATTAGAGCTTTCTTT. Translated: CASSLMIRAFF.

The V call is TRBV2, the J call TRBJ2-1; 8 bases map to TRBD2. With 7 bases clipped from V and 4 bases from J, the junction kept 12 bases outside the gene matches. This CDR3 contains 16 residues. Germline CDR1 is SNHLY and CDR2 is FYNNEI. The CDR3 region has the DNA TGTGCCAGCACATTCACAGCGGGAGTAAGATACAATGAGCAGTTCTTC. Translated: CASTFTAGVRYNEQFF.

This clonotype was detected a few times. This chain connects TRBV4-2 to TRBJ2-1; 10 positions agree with TRBD2. V lost 2 bases to trimming and J lost 2 bases; unmatched junction nucleotides: 0. The V gene's germline CDR1 is LGHNA and CDR2 YNFKEQ. CDR3 length: 15 residues. CDR3 sequence: CASSQSGGAYNEQFF. CDR3 in DNA: TGTGCCAGCAGCCAAAGCGGGGGGGCCTACAATGAGCAGTTCTTC.

The sample holds one count of this clonotype. The J gene is TRBJ2-3, the V gene TRBV11-2; 13 bases fit TRBD2. CDR3 length equals 15 residues. Germline V gene sequence: CDR1 SGHAT, CDR2 FQNNGV. The V gene end was trimmed by 7 bases and the J gene end by 2 bases; junction bases not matched to a gene: 3. In DNA, the CDR3 is TGTGCCAGCATGACTAGCGGGGGGATCACAGATACGCAGTATTTT. This gives the protein CASMTSGGITDTQYF.